The rows below give T cell receptor beta chains drawn from one sample of a study of T-cell reconstitution after alpha-beta-depleted transplantation in children. TCRdb used MiXCR to reprocess the PCR reads, holding one entry per CDR3 protein. The repertoire holds around 450,000 distinct CDR3 sequences, 15% to 20% seen once, with under 30% in the top ten. The specimen comprised PBMCs, mostly from graft donor cells, sampled 360 days after TCRalphabeta/CD19-depleted stem cell transplant. These receptors were collected from a boy younger than two who had a stem cell transplant for Wiskott-Aldrich syndrome, so the T cells may come from the graft donor. CDR3s include the opening cysteine and the closing phenylalanine or tryptophan. D genes are given only for firm matches. Where a row states a size, it is once, few, many or the class of an expanded clone; other rows omit it.

d_call | j_call | v_call | clone_size | cdr3_aa | cdr3_nt
- | TRBJ2-5 | TRBV5-1 | - | CASSLARGESETQYF | TGCGCCAGCAGCTTGGCACGTGGAGAATCGGAGACCCAGTACTTC
- | TRBJ2-3 | TRBV5-1 | few | CASSLAGWGPPWDTQYF | TGCGCCAGCAGCTTGGCCGGATGGGGCCCTCCCTGGGATACGCAGTATTTT
- | TRBJ2-5 | TRBV18 | - | CASSPPRAGVPQYF | TGTGCCAGCTCACCACCAAGGGCCGGAGTGCCCCAGTACTTC
TRBD2 | TRBJ2-2 | TRBV5-1 | once | CASSLGSGSSLTGELFF | TGCGCCAGCAGCTTGGGGAGCGGGAGTTCTCTCACCGGGGAGCTGTTTTTT
TRBD1 | TRBJ1-2 | TRBV4-1 | - | CATRRSGGQGYTF | TGCGCCACCCGTCGTTCAGGGGGCCAAGGCTACACCTTC
TRBD2 | TRBJ2-7 | TRBV12-3/TRBV12-4 | many | CASSILAGGPSEQYF | TGTGCCAGCTCAATTCTAGCGGGAGGGCCGTCCGAGCAGTACTTC
TRBD1 | TRBJ1-4 | TRBV4-1 | few | CASSQPGQGEKLFF | TGCGCCAGCAGCCAACCGGGACAGGGAGAAAAACTGTTTTTT
- | TRBJ2-3 | TRBV29-1 | few | CSAQRDTQYF | TGCAGCGCCCAAAGGGATACGCAGTATTTT
- | TRBJ2-7 | TRBV6-5 | - | CASSYGQSTYEQYF | TGTGCCAGCAGTTACGGACAGAGTACCTACGAGCAGTACTTC
- | TRBJ2-7 | TRBV15 | - | CATRLDHEQYF | TGTGCCACCAGGCTGGACCACGAGCAGTACTTC
TRBD2 | TRBJ2-7 | TRBV7-2 | few | CASSRWGLAGTYEQYF | TGTGCCAGCAGCCGATGGGGGCTAGCGGGTACCTACGAGCAGTACTTC
TRBD1 | TRBJ2-3 | TRBV6-4 | - | CASSDSTGGGTDTQYF | TGTGCCAGCAGTGACTCGACAGGGGGGGGCACAGATACGCAGTATTTT
TRBD2 | TRBJ2-1 | TRBV5-1 | - | CASSGRTSGRALNNEQFF | TGCGCCAGCAGCGGGCGGACTAGCGGGAGGGCATTAAACAATGAGCAGTTCTTC
- | TRBJ2-7 | TRBV5-1 | many | CASSTLKGGPYEQYF | TGCGCCAGCAGCACACTCAAAGGGGGTCCCTACGAGCAGTACTTC
- | TRBJ1-2 | TRBV20-1 | - | CSVGDMNYGYTF | TGCAGTGTGGGGGACATGAACTATGGCTACACCTTC
TRBD1 | TRBJ2-2 | TRBV28 | - | CASSVTGTGDTGELFF | TGTGCCAGCAGTGTTACCGGGACAGGGGACACCGGGGAGCTGTTTTTT
- | TRBJ2-6 | TRBV18 | - | CASSPASLPGANVLTF | TGTGCCAGCTCACCAGCCTCTTTACCTGGGGCCAACGTCCTGACTTTC
- | TRBJ2-3 | TRBV6-2/TRBV6-3 | - | CASSYLGLPRDTQYF | TGTGCCAGCAGTTACCTCGGACTCCCTAGGGATACGCAGTATTTT
- | TRBJ2-1 | TRBV6-2/TRBV6-3 | - | CASKAAVGQFF | TGTGCCAGCAAGGCCGCTGTGGGGCAGTTCTTC
- | TRBJ2-1 | TRBV12-3/TRBV12-4 | few | CASSLRAPNEQFF | TGTGCCAGCAGTTTAAGGGCCCCCAATGAGCAGTTCTTC
- | TRBJ2-5 | TRBV7-9 | - | CASSLKQSQETQYF | TGTGCCAGCAGCTTAAAACAGTCTCAAGAGACCCAGTACTTC
- | TRBJ2-3 | TRBV20-1 | many | CSARSRTDTQYF | TGCAGTGCCCGTTCCCGGACAGATACGCAGTATTTT
- | TRBJ2-2 | TRBV27 | - | CASSFLGPTGELFF | TGTGCCAGCAGTTTCCTGGGGCCCACCGGGGAGCTGTTTTTT
TRBD2 | TRBJ2-5 | TRBV5-1 | - | CASSLSGSVQTQYF | TGCGCCAGCAGCTTGAGCGGGAGCGTACAGACCCAGTACTTC
- | TRBJ2-7 | TRBV7-9 | few | CASSPLTGGGLGEQYF | TGTGCCAGCAGCCCACTGACAGGAGGAGGGTTAGGCGAGCAGTACTTC
- | TRBJ2-5 | TRBV2 | few | CASSPPGAYQETQYF | TGTGCCAGCAGTCCCCCCGGGGCCTACCAAGAGACCCAGTACTTC
- | TRBJ2-3 | TRBV30 | - | CAWSGATMDTQYF | TGTGCCTGGAGTGGAGCGACTATGGATACGCAGTATTTT
- | TRBJ1-6 | TRBV24-1 | - | CATSDGHRVHF | TGTGCCACCAGTGACGGACATCGCGTCCACTTT